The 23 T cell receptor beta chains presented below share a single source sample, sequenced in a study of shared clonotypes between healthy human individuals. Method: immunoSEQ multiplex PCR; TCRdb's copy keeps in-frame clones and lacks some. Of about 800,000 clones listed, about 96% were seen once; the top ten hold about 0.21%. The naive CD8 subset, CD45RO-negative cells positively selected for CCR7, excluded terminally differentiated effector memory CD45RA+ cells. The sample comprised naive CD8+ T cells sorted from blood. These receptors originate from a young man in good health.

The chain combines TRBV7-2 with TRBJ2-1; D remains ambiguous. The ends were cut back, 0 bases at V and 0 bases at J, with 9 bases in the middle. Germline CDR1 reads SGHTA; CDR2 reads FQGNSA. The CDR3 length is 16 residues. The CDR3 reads CASSLAGSSSYNEQFF. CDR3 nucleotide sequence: TGTGCCAGCAGCTTAGCCGGGTCGAGCTCCTACAATGAGCAGTTCTTC.

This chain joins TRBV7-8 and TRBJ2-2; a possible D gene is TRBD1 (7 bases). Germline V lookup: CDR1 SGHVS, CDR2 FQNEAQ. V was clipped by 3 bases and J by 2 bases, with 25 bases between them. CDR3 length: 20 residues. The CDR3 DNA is TGTGCCAGCAGCTTCCGGCGGGACAGCATTCCAAAAAGAAACACCGGGGAGCTGTTTTTT. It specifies CASSFRRDSIPKRNTGELFF.

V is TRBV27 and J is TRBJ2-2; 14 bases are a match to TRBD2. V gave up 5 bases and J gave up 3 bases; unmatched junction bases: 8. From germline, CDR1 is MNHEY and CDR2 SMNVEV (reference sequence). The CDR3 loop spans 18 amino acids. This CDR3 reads CASSPTSGRASYTGELFF. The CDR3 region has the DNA TGTGCCAGCAGTCCGACTAGCGGGAGGGCCTCGTACACCGGGGAGCTGTTTTTT.

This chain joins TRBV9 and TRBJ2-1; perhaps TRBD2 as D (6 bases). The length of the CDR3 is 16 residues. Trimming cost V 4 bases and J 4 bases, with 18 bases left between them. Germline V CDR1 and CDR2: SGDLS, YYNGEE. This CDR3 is CASSSVGREPYNEQFF. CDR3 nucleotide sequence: TGTGCCAGCAGCTCAGTTGGGCGGGAACCTTACAATGAGCAGTTCTTC.

The CDR3: CASSSYPGQGNAGELFF. CDR3 DNA: TGTGCCAGCAGCTCATACCCGGGACAGGGTAATGCCGGGGAGCTGTTTTTT. V is TRBV7-6 and J is TRBJ2-2; 9 bases match TRBD1. CDR3 length: 17 residues. V dropped 4 bases and J dropped 6; count of bases not matched to a gene: 12. Germline V gene lookup returns CDR1 SGHVS and CDR2 FNYEAQ.

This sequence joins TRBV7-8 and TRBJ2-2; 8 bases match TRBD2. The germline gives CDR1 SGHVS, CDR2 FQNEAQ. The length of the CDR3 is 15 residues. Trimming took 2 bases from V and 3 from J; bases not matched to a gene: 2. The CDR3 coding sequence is TGTGCCAGCAGCTTATTGCGGGAGGACACCGGGGAGCTGTTTTTT. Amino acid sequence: CASSLLREDTGELFF.

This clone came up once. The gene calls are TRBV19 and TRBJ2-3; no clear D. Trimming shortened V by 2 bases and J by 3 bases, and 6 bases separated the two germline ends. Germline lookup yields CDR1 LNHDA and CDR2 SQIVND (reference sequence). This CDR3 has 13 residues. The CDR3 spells CASSITETDTQYF. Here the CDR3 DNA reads TGTGCCAGTAGTATAACAGAGACAGATACGCAGTATTTT.

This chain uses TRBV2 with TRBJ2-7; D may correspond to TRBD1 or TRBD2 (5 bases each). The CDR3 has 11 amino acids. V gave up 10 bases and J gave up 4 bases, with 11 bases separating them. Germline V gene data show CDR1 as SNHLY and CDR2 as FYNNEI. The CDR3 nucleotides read TGTGCCACGGGGACCAGTTACGAGCAGTACTTC. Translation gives CATGTSYEQYF.

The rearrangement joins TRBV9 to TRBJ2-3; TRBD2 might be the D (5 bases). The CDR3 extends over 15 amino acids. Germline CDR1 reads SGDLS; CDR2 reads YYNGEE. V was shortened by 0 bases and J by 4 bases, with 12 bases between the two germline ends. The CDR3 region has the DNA TGTGCCAGCAGCGTAGTCCCTAGCTTCGCAGATACGCAGTATTTT. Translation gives CASSVVPSFADTQYF. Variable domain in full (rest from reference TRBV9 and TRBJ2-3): DSGVTQTPKHLITATGQRVTLRCSPRSGDLSVYWYQQSLDQGLQFLIQYYNGEERAKGNILERFSAQQFPDLHSELNLSSLELGDSALYFCASSVVPSFADTQYFGPGTRLTVL.

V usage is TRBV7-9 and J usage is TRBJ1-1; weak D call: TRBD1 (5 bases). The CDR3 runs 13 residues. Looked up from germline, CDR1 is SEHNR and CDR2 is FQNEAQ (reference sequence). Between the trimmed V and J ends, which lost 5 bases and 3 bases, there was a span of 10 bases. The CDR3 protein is CASSPRDHTEAFF. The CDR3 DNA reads TGTGCCAGCAGCCCAAGGGACCACACTGAAGCTTTCTTT.

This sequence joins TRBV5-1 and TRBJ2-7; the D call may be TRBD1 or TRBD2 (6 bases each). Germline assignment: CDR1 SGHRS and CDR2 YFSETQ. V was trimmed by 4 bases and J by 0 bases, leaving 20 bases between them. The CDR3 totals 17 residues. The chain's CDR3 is CASSPTGGQGLSYEQYF. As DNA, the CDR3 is TGCGCCAGCAGCCCCACCGGGGGCCAAGGCCTCTCCTACGAGCAGTACTTC. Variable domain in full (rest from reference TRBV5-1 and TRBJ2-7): KAGVTQTPRYLIKTRGQQVTLSCSPISGHRSVSWYQQTPGQGLQFLFEYFSETQRNKGNFPGRFSGRQFSNSRSEMNVSTLELGDSALYLCASSPTGGQGLSYEQYFGPGTRLTVT.

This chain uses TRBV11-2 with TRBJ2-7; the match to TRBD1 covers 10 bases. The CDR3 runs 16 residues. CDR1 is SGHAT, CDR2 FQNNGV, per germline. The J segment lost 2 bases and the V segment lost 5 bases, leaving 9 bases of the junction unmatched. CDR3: CASSPRWDRGTYEQYF. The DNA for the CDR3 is TGTGCCAGCAGCCCGAGATGGGACAGGGGCACCTACGAGCAGTACTTC.

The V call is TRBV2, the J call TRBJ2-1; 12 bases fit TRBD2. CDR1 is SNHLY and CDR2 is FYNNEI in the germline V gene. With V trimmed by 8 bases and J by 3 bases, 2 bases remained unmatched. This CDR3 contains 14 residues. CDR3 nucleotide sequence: TGTGCCAGCCGACTAGCGGGGGACTACAATGAGCAGTTCTTC. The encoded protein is CASRLAGDYNEQFF.

CDR3 region: CASSGVGDRVYNEQFF. In DNA, the CDR3 is TGTGCCAGCAGCGGGGTCGGGGACAGGGTTTACAATGAGCAGTTCTTC. The chain is built from TRBV9 and TRBJ2-1; 9 bases agree with TRBD1. V trimming: 3 bases; J trimming: 4 bases; junction bases outside the gene matches: 8. The CDR3 contains 16 residues. The germline V gene encodes CDR1 SGDLS and CDR2 YYNGEE.

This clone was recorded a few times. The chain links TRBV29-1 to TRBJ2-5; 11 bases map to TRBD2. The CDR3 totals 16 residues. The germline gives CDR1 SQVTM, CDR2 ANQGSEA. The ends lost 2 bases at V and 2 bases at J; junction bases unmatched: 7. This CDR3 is CSVETGTSGFQETQYF. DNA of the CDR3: TGCAGCGTTGAAACGGGGACTAGCGGTTTTCAAGAGACCCAGTACTTC.

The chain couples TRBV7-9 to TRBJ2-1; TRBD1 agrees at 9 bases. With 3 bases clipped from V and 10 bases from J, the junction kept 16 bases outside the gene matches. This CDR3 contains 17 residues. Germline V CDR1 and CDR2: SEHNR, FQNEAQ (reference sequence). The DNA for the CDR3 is TGTGCCAGCAGCTTTAGGGCTACAGGACAGGGGTTAGGCGAGCAGTTCTTC. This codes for CASSFRATGQGLGEQFF.

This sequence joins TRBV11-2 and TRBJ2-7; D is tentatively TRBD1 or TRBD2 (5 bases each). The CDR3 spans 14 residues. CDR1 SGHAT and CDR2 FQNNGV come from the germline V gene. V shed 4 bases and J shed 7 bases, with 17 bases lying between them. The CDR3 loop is CASSSKGRVGEQYF. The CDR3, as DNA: TGTGCCAGCAGCTCCAAGGGACGAGTCGGTGAGCAGTACTTC.

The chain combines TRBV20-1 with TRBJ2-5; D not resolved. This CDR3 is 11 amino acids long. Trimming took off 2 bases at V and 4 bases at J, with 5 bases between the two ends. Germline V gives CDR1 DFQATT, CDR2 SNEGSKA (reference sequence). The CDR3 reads CSARLIETQYF. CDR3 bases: TGCAGTGCTAGACTCATAGAGACCCAGTACTTC.

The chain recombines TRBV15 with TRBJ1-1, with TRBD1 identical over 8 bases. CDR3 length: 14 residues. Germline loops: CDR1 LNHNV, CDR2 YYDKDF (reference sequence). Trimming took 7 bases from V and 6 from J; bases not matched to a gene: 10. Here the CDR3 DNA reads TGTGCCACCAAGACTCAGGGGGCGCGGGCTGAAGCTTTCTTT. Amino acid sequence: CATKTQGARAEAFF.

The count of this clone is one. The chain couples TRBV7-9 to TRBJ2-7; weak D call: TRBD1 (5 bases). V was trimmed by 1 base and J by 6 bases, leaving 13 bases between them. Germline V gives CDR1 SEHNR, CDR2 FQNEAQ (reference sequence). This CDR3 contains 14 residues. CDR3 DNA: TGTGCCAGCAGCTTAGATAGGGGTCCCCCCGAGCAGTACTTC. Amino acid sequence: CASSLDRGPPEQYF. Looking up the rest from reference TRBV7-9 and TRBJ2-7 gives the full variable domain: DTGVSQNPRHKITKRGQNVTFRCDPISEHNRLYWYRQTLGQGPEFLTYFQNEAQLEKSRLLSDRFSAERPKGSFSTLEIQRTEQGDSAMYLCASSLDRGPPEQYFGPGTRLTVT.

CDR3 sequence reads: CASSLDFFGDTNYGYTF. CDR3 sequence (DNA): TGTGCCAGCAGCTTAGACTTTTTCGGGGATACGAACTATGGCTACACCTTC. The chain is built from TRBV7-9 and TRBJ1-2, with unresolved D. Germline V CDR1 and CDR2: SEHNR, FQNEAQ (reference sequence). Trimming removed 1 base from V and 2 bases from J, with 17 bases in between. CDR3 size: 17 residues.

The CDR3 loop is CASSQAGLPSYEQYF. The CDR3 nucleotides read TGCGCCAGCAGCCAAGCGGGACTCCCATCCTACGAGCAGTACTTC. The chain couples TRBV4-1 to TRBJ2-7, with D perhaps TRBD2 (6 bases). The CDR3 covers 15 residues. CDR1 MGHRA and CDR2 YSYEKL come from the germline V gene. Trimming pared 1 base from V and 1 base from J, leaving 11 bases between.

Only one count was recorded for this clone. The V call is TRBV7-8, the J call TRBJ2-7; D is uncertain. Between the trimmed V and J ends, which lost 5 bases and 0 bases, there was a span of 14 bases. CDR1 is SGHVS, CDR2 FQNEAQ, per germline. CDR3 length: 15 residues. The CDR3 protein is CASSPRHGSSYEQYF. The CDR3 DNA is TGTGCCAGCAGCCCCCGCCATGGATCCTCCTACGAGCAGTACTTC.